This TCR beta chain stems from a study of shared clonotypes between healthy human individuals (dated by TCRdb to about 2020). For the wider study: The cohort comprised two women and a few men aged 18 to 49 years. Leukapheresis yielded between about 0.85 and 9 billion PBMCs per donor. The study deeply sequenced blood TCR repertoires of several healthy adults to estimate repertoire size and the extent of clonotype sharing between individuals. For each donor, CD4 naive and CD4 memory were each given three plates, CD8 naive was given two plates, and CD8 memory was given one plate. To increase sequencing depth and limit assay-specific biases, TCR repertoire library preparation and sequencing were carried out by different laboratories using diverse techniques. Summary of the overall study and its limitations: Around 5% of naive CD4, 3.5% of naive CD8, roughly 2.4% of memory CD4, and 0.4% of memory CD8 clonotypes were shared across four donors. Only blood was sampled, and tissue TCR repertoires likely differ from those in blood. Even with the large sequencing depth, rarefaction of the sorted-subset datasets indicated that sequencing was incomplete. Based on pairwise subsampling, the degree of clonotype sharing among donors was expected to be affected by sequencing depth. Compared with non-shared clonotypes, the clonotypes found in all four sorted-subset donors had higher generation probabilities. The small number of donors limited the genetic and exposure-history diversity represented. Naive subsets generally had larger estimated clonotype richness than memory subsets.

From its cysteine to its phenylalanine, the CDR3 spans 14 amino acids. The sequence is cut down to CDR3 DNA, 42 bases in frame from base 1. The germline ends are 16 bases apart after V is trimmed by 5 bases and J by 8 bases. CDR1 SGHRS and CDR2 YFSETQ are derived from the germline V gene. The donors were healthy, HIV-negative adults who had no recently reported acute infections or vaccinations. Only Caucasian adults living in Nashville, Tennessee, USA were represented among the donors. CD4+ T cells were enriched through magnetic negative selection, after which naive cells were positively selected on CD45RA and the remaining negative fraction served as the memory subset. Blood was collected by leukapheresis, and PBMCs were isolated by Ficoll-Histopaque density gradient centrifugation and then cryopreserved in liquid nitrogen vapor phase. Purity and quantity of every magnetically sorted T cell population were checked by analytical flow cytometry. Genomic DNA was isolated from each sorted fraction and quantified by UV absorbance on a Nanodrop 2000c.

Using the deep immunoSEQ assay, TCR CDR3 regions were amplified from genomic DNA by multiplex PCR. For each cell subset, the extracted genomic DNA was distributed evenly across all wells of several immunoSEQ 96-well plates, and each plate served as one replicate. For sorted subsets, around 200 ng genomic DNA, equal to tens of thousands of T cell genomes, was loaded into each replicate PCR. The purified libraries were quantified using a Qubit 3.0 fluorometer, sized with a Bioanalyzer 2100, and then quantified again using the KAPA Library Quantification kit. Each immunoSEQ 96-well plate was sequenced on its own single-read 150-cycle Illumina NextSeq 550 flow cell. Processing in the source paper ran as follows. Because the immunoSEQ output included only junctional sequences and no quality scores, the filtering could not be the same as the filtering used for full-length reads. To assign V/J genes and CDR3, sequences were annotated against IMGT germline references using PyIR, a Python wrapper for IgBLAST v1.9. Reads were removed for weak V/J assignments (E-value above 1e-6), missing CDR3, stop codons, out-of-frame junctions, or ambiguous translated residues. A V3J clonotype was defined by an identical inferred V gene, J gene, and CDR3 amino acid sequence. The percentage overlap between two repertoires was calculated by dividing the number of shared unique clonotypes by the size of the smaller repertoire. Repertoire richness was assessed with RTK rarefaction, the Chao1 estimator, and Recon v2.1 estimates of unobserved clonotypes. For all TCRbeta clonotypes obtained by the gDNA method from a handful of donors, generation probabilities were computed with OLGA. TCRdb holds this immuneACCESS table with in-frame rearrangements only. Some clones are missing; in checked studies, unresolved V genes explain under half, and the rest has no known cause. That table is the source of V, J and clone size, and D and trimming were worked out from the DNA. The sample profile shows millions of clones; about 95% of them were found once. 0.1% to 0.15% of the sample goes to the ten largest clones.

Comment on this clone: There is no known antigen for this receptor. No per-base quality is available; no much larger clone lies one base away.

Material for sequencing was naive CD4+ T cells sorted from blood. In the paper's terms, the cell subset or site label means: CD45RA+ positively selected. The clonotype comes from a man aged 18 to 29 in good health. The rearrangement joined TRBV5-1 to TRBJ1-4, with no confident D gene call. The base sequence is TGCGCCAGCAGTCACACATCCCCGAAAGAAAAACTGTTTTTT. Its coded protein is CASSHTSPKEKLFF.